This record covers a single T cell receptor beta chain. Its antigen is unknown. Sample-barcoded 5' priming and a J-beta primer mix drove a second PCR of 7 to 11 cycles. All cDNA molecules were each tagged by a template-switch adaptor with 12 random nucleotides. One entry per CDR3 protein, called by TCRdb with MiXCR from the 5' RACE reads. The sample consists of some 1,500,000 distinct CDR3 sequences, approximately 42% of them appearing once. The sample originates from a study of blood T cells in healthy people across ages. Study-wide context: Using template switching, researchers captured about one barcoded beta molecule for each two T cells.

Findings and caveats of the study: CMV infection status of these donors was not known.

The J segment lost 2 bases and the V segment lost 5 bases, leaving 11 bases of the junction unmatched. Germline values: CDR1 MNHEY, CDR2 SMNVEV (reference sequence). The CDR3 spans 17 residues. Sequenced input: blood. This chain links TRBV27 with TRBJ1-2; 10 nucleotides match TRBD1. This receptor was identified in a woman between 18 and 30 years old in good health. The CDR3 DNA is TGTGCCAGCAGTCCATGGACAGGGGGGATTGGCAACTATGGCTACACCTTC. Amino acids: CASSPWTGGIGNYGYTF.